This TCR beta chain appears in the sequencing data of a study of OX40 agonist ivuxolimab in advanced cancers. Turning to the study itself: Previous treatment with anti-PD-1, anti-PD-L1 or anti-CTLA-4 therapy was allowed; 30% to 50% had received some. Two patients with cutaneous melanoma and one with hepatocellular carcinoma, three in total, showed partial responses. Study-wide findings and caveats: At 0.1 to 3.0 mg/kg, CD4+ and CD8+ blood T cells expanded clonally by week 6.

Comments on this clone: Antigen specificity is unknown. A junction boundary mismatches the germline segment, possibly from a read error.

This CDR3 is built from 14 residues. CDR1 ENHRY and CDR2 SYGVKD come from the germline V gene. Patients were excluded for autoimmune disease history or systemic immunosuppression. Some clones are missing from TCRdb's copy, which holds only in-frame ones; the method was immunoSEQ multiplex PCR. Of 20,000 or so clones in the sample, about 83% were seen once. Sequenced here: CD4+ or CD8+ T cells sorted from blood, sampled in a trial of the OX40 agonist ivuxolimab. The genes are TRBV10-3 and TRBJ1-2, with 7 positions matching TRBD1. The source of this sequence is an adult with an advanced solid tumor such as melanoma, head and neck, liver or kidney cancer. The CDR3 nucleotides are TGTGCCAGCAGTTTGGAGGGGGCGCCTTATGGCTACACCTTC. It is translated as CASSLEGAPYGYTF.